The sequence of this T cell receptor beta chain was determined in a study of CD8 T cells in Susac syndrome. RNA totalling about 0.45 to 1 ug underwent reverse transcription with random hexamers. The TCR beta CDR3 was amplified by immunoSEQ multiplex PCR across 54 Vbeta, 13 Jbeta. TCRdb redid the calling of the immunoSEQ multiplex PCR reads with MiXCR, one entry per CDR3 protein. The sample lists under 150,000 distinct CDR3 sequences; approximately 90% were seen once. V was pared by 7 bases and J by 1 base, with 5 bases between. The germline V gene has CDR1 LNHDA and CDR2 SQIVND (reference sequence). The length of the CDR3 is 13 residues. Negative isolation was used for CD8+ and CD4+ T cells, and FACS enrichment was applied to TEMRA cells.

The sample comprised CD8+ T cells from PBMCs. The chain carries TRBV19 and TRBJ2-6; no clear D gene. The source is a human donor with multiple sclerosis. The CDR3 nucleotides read TGTGCCAGTACGACTTCTGGGGCCAACGTCCTGACTTTC. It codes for CASTTSGANVLTF.